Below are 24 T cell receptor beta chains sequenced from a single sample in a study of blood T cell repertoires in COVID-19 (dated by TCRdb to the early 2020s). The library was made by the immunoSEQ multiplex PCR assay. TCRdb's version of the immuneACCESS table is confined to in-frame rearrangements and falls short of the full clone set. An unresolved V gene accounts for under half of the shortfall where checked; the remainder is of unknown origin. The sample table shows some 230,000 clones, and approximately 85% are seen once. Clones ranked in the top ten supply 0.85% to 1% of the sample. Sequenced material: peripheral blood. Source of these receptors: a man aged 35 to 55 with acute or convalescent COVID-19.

The CDR3 spells CASSLQGSDGYTF. CDR3 nucleotides: TGCGCCAGCAGCCTACAGGGGTCGGATGGCTACACCTTC. V usage is TRBV5-1 and J usage is TRBJ1-2; 7 bases agree with TRBD1. Germline V lookup: CDR1 SGHRS, CDR2 YFSETQ. The V gene end was trimmed by 4 bases and the J gene end by 6 bases; junction bases not matched to a gene: 6. The CDR3 extends over 13 amino acids.

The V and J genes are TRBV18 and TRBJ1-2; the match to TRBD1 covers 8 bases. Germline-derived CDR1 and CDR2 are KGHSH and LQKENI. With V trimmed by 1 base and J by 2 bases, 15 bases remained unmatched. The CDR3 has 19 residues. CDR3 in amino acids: CASSPQHGTGDSLNYGYTF. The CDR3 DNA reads TGTGCCAGCTCACCACAGCACGGGACAGGCGACAGTTTAAACTATGGCTACACCTTC.

CDR3 nucleotide sequence: TGTGCCAGCAGCACAGGGGGAACAGGAAACACCATATATTTT. Its protein product is CASSTGGTGNTIYF. The rearrangement links TRBV11-2 to TRBJ1-3; 8 bases are a match to TRBD1. CDR1 SGHAT and CDR2 FQNNGV come from the germline V gene. The junction had 4 bases not matched to a gene; V was cut back by 5 bases and J by 4 bases. CDR3 length: 14 amino acids.

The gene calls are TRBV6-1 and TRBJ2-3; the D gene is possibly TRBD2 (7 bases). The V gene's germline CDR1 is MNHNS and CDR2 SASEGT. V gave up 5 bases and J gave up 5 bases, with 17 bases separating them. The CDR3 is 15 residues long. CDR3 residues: CASSLRGGPRDTQYF. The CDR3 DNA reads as TGTGCCAGCAGTCTTAGGGGGGGGCCGAGAGATACGCAGTATTTT.

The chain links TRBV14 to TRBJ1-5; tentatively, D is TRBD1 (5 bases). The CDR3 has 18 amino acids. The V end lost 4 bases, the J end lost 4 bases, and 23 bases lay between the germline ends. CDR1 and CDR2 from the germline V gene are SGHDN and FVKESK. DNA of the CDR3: TGTGCCAGCAGCCCATTCCGGGACTCCCTCCGGGGGAATCAGCCCCAGCATTTT. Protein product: CASSPFRDSLRGNQPQHF. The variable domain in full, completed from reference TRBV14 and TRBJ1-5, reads EAGVTQFPSHSVIEKGQTVTLRCDPISGHDNLYWYRRVMGKEIKFLLHFVKESKQDESGMPNNRFLAERTGGTYSTLKVQPAELEDSGVYFCASSPFRDSLRGNQPQHFGDGTRLSIL.

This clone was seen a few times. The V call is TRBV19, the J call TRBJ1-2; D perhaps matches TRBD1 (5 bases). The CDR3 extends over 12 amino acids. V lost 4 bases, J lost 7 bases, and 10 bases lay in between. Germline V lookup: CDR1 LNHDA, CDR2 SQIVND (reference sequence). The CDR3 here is CASSRRDAGYTF. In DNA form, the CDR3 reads TGTGCCAGTAGTAGGAGGGACGCTGGCTACACCTTC.

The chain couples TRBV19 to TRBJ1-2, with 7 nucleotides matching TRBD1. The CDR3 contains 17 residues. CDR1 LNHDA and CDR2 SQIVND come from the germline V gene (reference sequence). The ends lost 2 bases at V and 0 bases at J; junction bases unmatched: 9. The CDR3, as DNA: TGTGCCAGTAGTATAACCCTGGGACAGCCATCTAACTATGGCTACACCTTC. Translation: CASSITLGQPSNYGYTF.

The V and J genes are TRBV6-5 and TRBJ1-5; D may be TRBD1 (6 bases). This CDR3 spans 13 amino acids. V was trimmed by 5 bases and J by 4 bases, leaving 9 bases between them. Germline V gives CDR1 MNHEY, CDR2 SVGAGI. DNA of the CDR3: TGTGCCAGCAGTACAGGGCTTAATCAGCCCCAGCATTTT. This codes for CASSTGLNQPQHF.

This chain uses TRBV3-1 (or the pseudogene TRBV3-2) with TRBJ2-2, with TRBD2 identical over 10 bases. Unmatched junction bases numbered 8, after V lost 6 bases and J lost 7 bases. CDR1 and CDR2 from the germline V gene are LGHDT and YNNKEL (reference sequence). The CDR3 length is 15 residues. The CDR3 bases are TGTGCCAGCAGACCTAGCGGGGGAAGTGGCGGGGAGCTGTTTTTT. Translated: CASRPSGGSGGELFF.

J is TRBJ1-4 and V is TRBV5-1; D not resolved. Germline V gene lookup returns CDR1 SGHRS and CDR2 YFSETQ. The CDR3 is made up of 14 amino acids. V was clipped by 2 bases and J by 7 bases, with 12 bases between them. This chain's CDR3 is CASSLREGGEKLFF. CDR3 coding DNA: TGCGCCAGCAGCTTAAGGGAGGGAGGTGAAAAACTGTTTTTT.

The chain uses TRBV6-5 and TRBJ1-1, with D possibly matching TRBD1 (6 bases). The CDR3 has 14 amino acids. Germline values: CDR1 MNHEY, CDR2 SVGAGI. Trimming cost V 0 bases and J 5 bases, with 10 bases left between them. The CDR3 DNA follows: TGTGCCAGCAGTTACTCCTCCGGGACAACTGAAGCTTTCTTT. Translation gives CASSYSSGTTEAFF.

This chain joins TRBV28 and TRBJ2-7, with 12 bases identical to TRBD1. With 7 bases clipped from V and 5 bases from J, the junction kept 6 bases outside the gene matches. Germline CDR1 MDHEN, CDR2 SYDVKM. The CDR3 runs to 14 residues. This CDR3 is CASTPGQGAHEQYF. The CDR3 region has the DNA TGTGCCAGCACCCCGGGACAGGGGGCCCACGAGCAGTACTTC.

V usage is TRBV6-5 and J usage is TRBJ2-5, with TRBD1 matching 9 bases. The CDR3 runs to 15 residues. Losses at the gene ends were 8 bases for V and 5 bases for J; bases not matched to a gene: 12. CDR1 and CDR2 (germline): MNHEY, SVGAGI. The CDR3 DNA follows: TGTGCCAGCTCCGGGACAGGGACCGTACGGGAGACCCAGTACTTC. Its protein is CASSGTGTVRETQYF.

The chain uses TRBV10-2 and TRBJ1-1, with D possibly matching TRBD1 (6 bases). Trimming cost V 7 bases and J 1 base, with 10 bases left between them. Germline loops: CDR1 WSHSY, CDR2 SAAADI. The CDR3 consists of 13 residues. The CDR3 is CASIRGGNTEAFF. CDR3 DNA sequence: TGCGCCAGCATAAGGGGGGGGAACACTGAAGCTTTCTTT.

The CDR3 is CASSFTSGYNEQFF. DNA of the CDR3: TGTGCCAGCAGCTTCACTAGCGGATACAATGAGCAGTTCTTC. V usage is TRBV7-2 and J usage is TRBJ2-1; the match to TRBD2 covers 8 bases. The CDR3 runs to 14 residues. With 3 bases clipped from V and 4 bases from J, the junction kept 2 bases outside the gene matches. Germline values: CDR1 SGHTA, CDR2 FQGNSA.

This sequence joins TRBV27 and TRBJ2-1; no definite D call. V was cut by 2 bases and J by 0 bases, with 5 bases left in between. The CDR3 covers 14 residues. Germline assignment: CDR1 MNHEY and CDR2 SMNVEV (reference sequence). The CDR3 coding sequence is TGTGCCAGCAGTTTAGGCGGCTCCTACAATGAGCAGTTCTTC. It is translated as CASSLGGSYNEQFF.

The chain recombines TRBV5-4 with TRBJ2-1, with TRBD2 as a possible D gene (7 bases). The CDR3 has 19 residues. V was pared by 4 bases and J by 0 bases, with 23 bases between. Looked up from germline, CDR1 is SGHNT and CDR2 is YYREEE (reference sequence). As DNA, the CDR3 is TGTGCCAGCAGCAGTAAGCGAGGAGGGGGGGTGAGCTCCTACAATGAGCAGTTCTTC. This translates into CASSSKRGGGVSSYNEQFF.

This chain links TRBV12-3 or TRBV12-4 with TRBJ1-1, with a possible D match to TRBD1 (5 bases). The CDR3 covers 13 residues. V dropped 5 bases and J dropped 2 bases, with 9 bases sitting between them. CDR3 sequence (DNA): TGTGCCAGCAGTCGACAGATAAACACTGAAGCTTTCTTT. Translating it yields CASSRQINTEAFF.

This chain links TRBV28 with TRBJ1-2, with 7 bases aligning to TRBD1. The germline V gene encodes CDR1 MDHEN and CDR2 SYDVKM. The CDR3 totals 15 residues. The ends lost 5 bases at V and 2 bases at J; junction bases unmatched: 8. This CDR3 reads CASSADRDLNYGYTF. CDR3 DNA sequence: TGTGCCAGCAGTGCCGACAGGGACTTAAACTATGGCTACACCTTC.

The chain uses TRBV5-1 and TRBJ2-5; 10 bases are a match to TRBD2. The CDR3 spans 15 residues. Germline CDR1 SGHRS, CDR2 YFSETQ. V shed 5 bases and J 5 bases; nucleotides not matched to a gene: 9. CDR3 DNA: TGCGCCAGCAGAGAAGCGGGGGGGCCGGGGGAGACCCAGTACTTC. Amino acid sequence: CASREAGGPGETQYF.

The CDR3 coding sequence is TGTGCCAGCAGCTGGATTCCCGGGACTAGCACAGATACGCAGTATTTT. It yields the protein CASSWIPGTSTDTQYF. This rearrangement joins TRBV5-8 to TRBJ2-3; weak D call: TRBD2 (6 bases). With 3 bases removed from V and 0 bases from J, the gap between germline ends came to 14 bases. Germline-derived CDR1 and CDR2 are SGHTS and YDEGEE. This CDR3 is built from 16 residues.

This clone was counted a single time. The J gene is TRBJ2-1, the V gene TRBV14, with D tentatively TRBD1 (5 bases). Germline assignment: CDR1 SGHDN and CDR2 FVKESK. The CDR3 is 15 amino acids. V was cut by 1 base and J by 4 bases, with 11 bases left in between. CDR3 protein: CASSQVRQSYNEQFF. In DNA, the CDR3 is TGTGCCAGCAGCCAAGTCCGACAGTCATACAATGAGCAGTTCTTC.

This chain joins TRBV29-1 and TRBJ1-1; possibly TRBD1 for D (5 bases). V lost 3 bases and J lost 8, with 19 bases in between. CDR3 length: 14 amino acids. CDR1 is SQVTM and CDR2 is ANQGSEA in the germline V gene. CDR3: CSVELSAGREEAFF. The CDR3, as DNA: TGCAGCGTTGAGTTGTCGGCGGGACGCGAGGAAGCTTTCTTT. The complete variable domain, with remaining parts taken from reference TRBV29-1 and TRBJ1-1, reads SAVISQKPSRDICQRGTSLTIQCQVDSQVTMMFWYRQQPGQSLTLIATANQGSEATYESGFVIDKFPISRPNLTFSTLTVSNMSPEDSSIYLCSVELSAGREEAFFGQGTRLTVV.

The CDR3 coding sequence is TGTGCCAGCAGCCCAGGACAGGGGCAAAACACCATATATTTT. Its protein product is CASSPGQGQNTIYF. This chain links TRBV6-2 or TRBV6-3 with TRBJ1-3; 9 nucleotides match TRBD1. From germline, CDR1 is MNHEY and CDR2 SVGEGT. Trimming took 6 bases from V and 6 from J; bases not matched to a gene: 6. CDR3 length: 14 residues.